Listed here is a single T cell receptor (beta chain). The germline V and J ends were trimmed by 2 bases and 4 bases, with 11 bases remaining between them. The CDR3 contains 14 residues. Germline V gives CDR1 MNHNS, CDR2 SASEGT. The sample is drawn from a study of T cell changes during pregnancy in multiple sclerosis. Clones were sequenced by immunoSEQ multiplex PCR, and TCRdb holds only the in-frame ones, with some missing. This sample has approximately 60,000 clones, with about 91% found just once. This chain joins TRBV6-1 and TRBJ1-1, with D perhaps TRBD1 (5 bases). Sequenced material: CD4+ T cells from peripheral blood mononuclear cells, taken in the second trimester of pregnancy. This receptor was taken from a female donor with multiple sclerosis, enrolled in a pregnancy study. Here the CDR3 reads CASSEQRGGTEAFF. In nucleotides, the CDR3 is TGTGCCAGCAGTGAACAGCGGGGCGGCACTGAAGCTTTCTTT.